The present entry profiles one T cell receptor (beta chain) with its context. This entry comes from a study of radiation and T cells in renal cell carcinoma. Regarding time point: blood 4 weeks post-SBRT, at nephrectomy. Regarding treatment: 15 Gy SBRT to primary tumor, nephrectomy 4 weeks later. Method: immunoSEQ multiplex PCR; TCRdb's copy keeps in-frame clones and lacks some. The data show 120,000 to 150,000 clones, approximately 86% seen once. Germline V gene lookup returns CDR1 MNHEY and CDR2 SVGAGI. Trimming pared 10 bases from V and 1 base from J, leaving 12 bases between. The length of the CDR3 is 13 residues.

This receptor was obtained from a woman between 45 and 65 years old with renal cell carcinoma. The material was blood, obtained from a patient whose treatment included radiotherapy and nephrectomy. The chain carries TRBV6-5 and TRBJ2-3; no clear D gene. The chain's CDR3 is CATGRVRTDTQYF. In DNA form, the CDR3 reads TGTGCCACCGGAAGGGTTCGCACAGATACGCAGTATTTT.